A single sample gave rise to the 32 T cell receptor beta chains below, sequenced in a study of T cell responses to AZD1222 COVID-19 vaccine. Assay used: immunoSEQ multiplex PCR; TCRdb lists only in-frame clones, some missing. The data contain over 65,000 clones, 88% of them singletons. The input for sequencing was peripheral blood, taken 28 days after the second AZD1222 dose. These receptors were obtained from an adult who received the AZD1222 COVID-19 vaccine.

The rearrangement links TRBV29-1 to TRBJ2-1; D is perhaps TRBD1 or TRBD2 (5 bases each). Germline values: CDR1 SQVTM, CDR2 ANQGSEA. There are 14 residues in the CDR3. The V gene lost 4 bases and the J gene lost 3 bases, with 13 bases spanning the gap. Written as DNA, the CDR3 is TGCAGCGTTGTAGGGGACCGGGACTACAATGAGCAGTTCTTC. Translation gives CSVVGDRDYNEQFF.

This chain joins TRBV18 and TRBJ2-1, with 7 bases lining up with TRBD1. Germline V lookup: CDR1 KGHSH, CDR2 LQKENI. With V trimmed by 6 bases and J by 5 bases, 16 bases remained unmatched. This CDR3 is built from 17 residues. CDR3 region: CASSPGQPRAGDNEQFF. CDR3 nucleotide sequence: TGTGCCAGCTCCCCGGGACAGCCGAGGGCCGGGGACAATGAGCAGTTCTTC.

The rearrangement links TRBV6-1 to TRBJ2-5; D tentatively reads TRBD1 or TRBD2 (6 bases each). Trimming took off 1 base at V and 4 bases at J, with 10 bases between the two ends. CDR3 length: 14 amino acids. Germline V gene data show CDR1 as MNHNS and CDR2 as SASEGT. CDR3 DNA: TGTGCCAGCAGTGAAGGCAGGGGAGGAGAGACCCAGTACTTC. Protein sequence: CASSEGRGGETQYF.

The rearrangement joins TRBV7-6 to TRBJ2-7, with D uncertain. Trimming left V 10 bases short and J 5 bases short, with 21 bases between. The germline CDR1 and CDR2 sequences are SGHVS and FNYEAQ. The CDR3 consists of 14 residues. The CDR3 nucleotides are TGTGCCATCGGTCGATTAGACGGGCCCCACGAGCAGTACTTC. Translating gives CAIGRLDGPHEQYF.

CDR3 sequence: CASSQDLVAYEQYF. For the CDR3, the DNA is TGCGCCAGCAGCCAAGACTTGGTAGCCTACGAGCAGTACTTC. The J gene is TRBJ2-7, the V gene TRBV4-1; D remains unclear. The V gene's germline CDR1 is MGHRA and CDR2 YSYEKL. The CDR3 contains 14 residues. V was clipped by 0 bases and J by 2 bases, with 8 bases between them.

J is TRBJ1-2 and V is TRBV7-2; 10 nucleotides line up with TRBD1. This CDR3 has 13 residues. Germline V CDR1 and CDR2: SGHTA, FQGNSA. The trim removed 8 bases at V and 4 bases at J, leaving 4 bases unmatched. CDR3 protein: CASGTGVGYGYTF. DNA of the CDR3: TGTGCCAGCGGGACAGGGGTTGGCTATGGCTACACCTTC.

V usage is TRBV6-5 and J usage is TRBJ2-1, with 7 bases aligning to TRBD2. V was pared by 6 bases and J by 7 bases, with 9 bases of the junction left unmatched. CDR1 and CDR2 from the germline V gene are MNHEY and SVGAGI. CDR3 length: 14 residues. This chain's CDR3 is CASSPGGRGNEQFF. Written as DNA, the CDR3 is TGTGCCAGCAGCCCCGGCGGGAGAGGAAATGAGCAGTTCTTC.

V and J are TRBV6-5 and TRBJ2-3, with a weak D call TRBD1 (5 bases). The germline V gene has CDR1 MNHEY and CDR2 SVGAGI. Between the trimmed V and J ends, which lost 7 bases and 4 bases, there was a span of 12 bases. This CDR3 has 13 residues. CDR3 sequence (DNA): TGTGCCAGCAAGATAAGGGGTCCAGATACGCAGTATTTT. The encoded protein is CASKIRGPDTQYF.

The chain joins TRBV5-1 to TRBJ2-2; no reliable D call. The CDR3 is 16 amino acids. Germline V lookup: CDR1 SGHRS, CDR2 YFSETQ. V was clipped by 0 bases and J by 2 bases, with 11 bases between them. CDR3 sequence (DNA): TGCGCCAGCAGCTTGGTTCCCCCTCCCAACACCGGGGAGCTGTTTTTT. As protein: CASSLVPPPNTGELFF.

The chain links TRBV3-1 (or the pseudogene TRBV3-2) to TRBJ1-1; D is ambiguous. Germline CDR1 LGHDT, CDR2 YNNKEL (reference sequence). Trimming took 5 bases from V and 1 from J, leaving 8 bases between them. CDR3 length: 13 amino acids. CDR3 protein: CASSNDGNTEAFF. The CDR3, as DNA: TGTGCCAGCAGCAACGACGGGAACACTGAAGCTTTCTTT.

The chain has TRBV10-3 and TRBJ2-5; D is uncertain. This CDR3 has 12 residues. CDR1 and CDR2 (germline): ENHRY, SYGVKD. Trimming took 2 bases from V and 5 from J, leaving 6 bases between them. The DNA for the CDR3 is TGTGCCATCAGTGAGAATGGGGAGACCCAGTACTTC. Translated: CAISENGETQYF.

This chain uses TRBV28 with TRBJ1-2; the D gene is possibly TRBD1 (5 bases). This CDR3 is built from 12 residues. Germline values: CDR1 MDHEN, CDR2 SYDVKM. Trimming stripped 6 bases from V and 4 bases from J, with 9 bases between. The CDR3 loop is CASSRGVYGYTF. Written as DNA, the CDR3 is TGTGCCAGCAGCCGGGGCGTCTATGGCTACACCTTC.

This chain links TRBV12-3 or TRBV12-4 with TRBJ1-1, with a tentative D call TRBD1 (5 bases). With 6 bases removed from V and 5 bases from J, the gap between germline ends came to 13 bases. This CDR3 has 13 residues. CDR3 in DNA: TGTGCCAGCAGCCTTGGGACGACGACTGAAGCTTTCTTT. Protein sequence: CASSLGTTTEAFF.

This clone was seen once. The V gene is TRBV29-1, the J gene TRBJ2-2, with TRBD1 identical over 8 bases. The germline V gene encodes CDR1 SQVTM and CDR2 ANQGSEA. The CDR3 covers 16 residues. The junction had 12 bases not matched to a gene; V was cut back by 7 bases and J by 2 bases. The CDR3 here is CSAAGLTGVNTGELFF. CDR3 coding DNA: TGCAGCGCCGCAGGGCTGACAGGGGTAAACACCGGGGAGCTGTTTTTT.

V and J are TRBV5-5 and TRBJ2-7; D uncertain. The CDR3 spans 12 residues. Trimming cost V 3 bases and J 4 bases, with 8 bases left between them. CDR1 SGHKS and CDR2 YYEKEE come from the germline V gene (reference sequence). Written as DNA, the CDR3 is TGTGCCAGCAGCTCGGTGAAGTACGAGCAGTACTTC. This gives the protein CASSSVKYEQYF. Full variable domain (missing parts from reference TRBV5-5 and TRBJ2-7): DAGVTQSPTHLIKTRGQQVTLRCSPISGHKSVSWYQQVLGQGPQFIFQYYEKEERGRGNFPDRFSARQFPNYSSELNVNALLLGDSALYLCASSSVKYEQYFGPGTRLTVT.

This chain uses TRBV7-2 with TRBJ2-3; maybe TRBD2 (6 bases). The CDR3 covers 13 residues. Germline V lookup: CDR1 SGHTA, CDR2 FQGNSA. Trimming left V 5 bases short and J 6 bases short, with 12 bases between. CDR3 nucleotides: TGTGCCAGCAGCCCCTCTAGCGAGGATACGCAGTATTTT. It codes for CASSPSSEDTQYF.

Note on this clone: Other DNA sequences in the sample encode the same CDR3. The gene calls are TRBV6-2 or TRBV6-3 and TRBJ1-5; no reliable D call. CDR3 length equals 14 residues. Trimming cost V 2 bases and J 1 base, with 6 bases left between them. Germline assignment: CDR1 MNHEY and CDR2 SVGEGT. CDR3 residues: CASSYVGSNQPQHF. The CDR3 DNA reads as TGTGCCAGCAGTTACGTAGGGAGCAATCAGCCCCAGCATTTT.

This clone was counted between two and nine times. The V gene is TRBV7-2, the J gene TRBJ2-7, with 8 bases aligning to TRBD2. In germline, CDR1 is SGHTA, CDR2 FQGNSA. V shed 4 bases and J 2 bases; nucleotides not matched to a gene: 13. The CDR3 consists of 17 residues. This CDR3 is CASSSRMGAGGTYEQYF. As DNA, the CDR3 is TGTGCCAGCAGCTCCCGGATGGGGGCGGGAGGTACCTACGAGCAGTACTTC.

This chain links TRBV11-2 with TRBJ1-2; 8 nucleotides agree with TRBD1. This CDR3 contains 14 residues. Per the germline V gene, CDR1 is SGHAT and CDR2 is FQNNGV. With V trimmed by 1 base and J by 9 bases, 7 bases remained unmatched. The CDR3 DNA sequence: TGTGCCAGCAGCTTAGCTGGGACAGGCTTAAGCTACACCTTC. Encoded protein: CASSLAGTGLSYTF.

The J gene is TRBJ1-6, the V gene TRBV18; D is perhaps TRBD1 (5 bases). The CDR3 loop spans 14 amino acids. The germline V and J ends were trimmed by 3 bases and 9 bases, with 12 bases remaining between them. The V gene's germline CDR1 is KGHSH and CDR2 LQKENI. CDR3 nucleotides: TGTGCCAGCTCACCGGCCTCGGGGGGTTCACCCCTCCACTTT. It is translated as CASSPASGGSPLHF.

The CDR3 reads CASSQDLGLVRRGLTGELFF. The DNA of the CDR3 is TGTGCCAGCAGCCAAGATCTAGGTTTGGTTCGCAGGGGGCTCACCGGGGAGCTGTTTTTT. The chain is built from TRBV4-2 and TRBJ2-2; TRBD1 agrees at 8 bases. Germline CDR1 and CDR2: LGHNA and YNFKEQ. J lost 4 bases, V lost 0 bases, and 16 bases had no gene match. The CDR3 contains 20 residues.

The chain joins TRBV19 to TRBJ1-1; a possible D gene is TRBD1 (5 bases). The germline V and J ends were trimmed by 5 bases and 4 bases, with 14 bases remaining between them. CDR1 LNHDA and CDR2 SQIVND come from the germline V gene (reference sequence). This CDR3 contains 14 residues. Written as DNA, the CDR3 is TGTGCCAGTAGTCTCTACACTGGGGGCACTGAAGCTTTCTTT. As protein: CASSLYTGGTEAFF.

The gene calls are TRBV6-1 and TRBJ1-2; D is ambiguous. The CDR3 is made up of 14 amino acids. Trimming stripped 2 bases from V and 5 bases from J, with 12 bases between. CDR1 and CDR2 from the germline V gene are MNHNS and SASEGT. The CDR3 loop reads CASSERSQWYGYTF. DNA for the CDR3: TGTGCCAGCAGTGAAAGAAGTCAATGGTATGGCTACACCTTC.

This clone is a singleton in its sample. The V and J genes are TRBV3-1 (or the pseudogene TRBV3-2) and TRBJ1-2, with 8 bases fitting TRBD1. Trimming cost V 4 bases and J 8 bases; bases outside gene matches: 9. The CDR3 has 14 residues. Germline values: CDR1 LGHDT, CDR2 YNNKEL (reference sequence). CDR3 nucleotides: TGTGCCAGCAGCCTATCCGGGACAGGCGTCGGCTACACCTTC. Amino acids: CASSLSGTGVGYTF.

V usage is TRBV3-1 (or the pseudogene TRBV3-2) and J usage is TRBJ2-7, with D unresolved. Germline-derived CDR1 and CDR2 are LGHDT and YNNKEL (reference sequence). The CDR3 totals 13 residues. The germline V and J ends were trimmed by 5 bases and 1 base, with 9 bases remaining between them. CDR3 protein: CASSYRGSYEQYF. The DNA of the CDR3 is TGTGCCAGCAGCTATCGAGGTTCCTACGAGCAGTACTTC.

This clone has only one observation. The chain employs TRBV6-5 and TRBJ1-5; 9 nucleotides agree with TRBD1. This CDR3 has 15 amino acids. Per the germline V gene, CDR1 is MNHEY and CDR2 is SVGAGI. Trimming removed 6 bases from V and 6 bases from J; junction bases left unmatched: 9. The CDR3 loop is CASSAYRGPSQPQHF. CDR3 coding DNA: TGTGCCAGCAGCGCATACAGGGGGCCCAGTCAGCCCCAGCATTTT.

This clone was picked up one time. The chain carries TRBV5-5 and TRBJ1-1; possibly TRBD1 for D (6 bases). This CDR3 has 14 residues. Germline CDR1 SGHKS, CDR2 YYEKEE (reference sequence). Trimming pared 1 base from V and 8 bases from J, leaving 15 bases between. The CDR3 protein is CASSLSGTLREAFF. The DNA of the CDR3 is TGTGCCAGCAGCTTGTCAGGGACACTCAGAGAAGCTTTCTTT.

This clone was detected many times. This chain joins TRBV28 and TRBJ2-2; TRBD1 agrees at 9 bases. Per germline, CDR1 MDHEN and CDR2 SYDVKM. Trimming cost V 3 bases and J 4 bases; bases outside gene matches: 9. This CDR3 has 17 amino acids. CDR3 protein: CASSFLSGTGRTGELFF. CDR3 bases: TGTGCCAGCAGTTTTTTGTCCGGGACAGGGCGCACCGGGGAGCTGTTTTTT.

The CDR3 DNA follows: TGTGCCTGGAGTGTATCTGCGACGCAGTATTTT. Translation: CAWSVSATQYF. The chain is built from TRBV30 and TRBJ2-3; D ambiguous. The CDR3 runs to 11 residues. V was trimmed by 0 bases and J by 9 bases, leaving 7 bases between them. CDR1 is GTSNPN and CDR2 is SVGIG in the germline V gene (reference sequence).

V gene TRBV7-2 combines with J gene TRBJ2-2; TRBD1 matches at 10 bases. The V gene's germline CDR1 is SGHTA and CDR2 FQGNSA. V lost 4 bases and J lost 4; bases outside the gene matches: 3. The CDR3 is 15 amino acids. The CDR3 region is CASSSGDRGTGELFF. The CDR3, as DNA: TGTGCCAGCAGCTCAGGGGACAGGGGCACCGGGGAGCTGTTTTTT. The variable domain in full, with the rest retrieved from reference TRBV7-2 and TRBJ2-2, is GAGVSQSPSNKVTEKGKDVELRCDPISGHTALYWYRQSLGQGLEFLIYFQGNSAPDKSGLPSDRFSAERTGGSVSTLTIQRTQQEDSAVYLCASSSGDRGTGELFFGEGSRLTVL.

This rearrangement joins TRBV11-2 to TRBJ2-3; 10 bases are a match to TRBD2. This CDR3 contains 17 residues. V trimming: 3 bases; J trimming: 1 base; junction bases outside the gene matches: 7. Germline values: CDR1 SGHAT, CDR2 FQNNGV. The CDR3 spells CASSFGLAALRTDTQYF. CDR3 in DNA: TGTGCCAGCAGCTTTGGACTAGCGGCCTTACGCACAGATACGCAGTATTTT. Looking up the rest from reference TRBV11-2 and TRBJ2-3 gives the full variable domain: EAGVAQSPRYKIIEKRQSVAFWCNPISGHATLYWYQQILGQGPKLLIQFQNNGVVDDSQLPKDRFSAERLKGVDSTLKIQPAKLEDSAVYLCASSFGLAALRTDTQYFGPGTRLTVL.

The genes are TRBV28 and TRBJ1-3; possible D gene TRBD1, 5 bases. V lost 7 bases and J lost 0, with 10 bases in between. Germline values: CDR1 MDHEN, CDR2 SYDVKM. The CDR3 is 14 residues long. The CDR3 is CASKGLSSGNTIYF. CDR3 in DNA: TGTGCCAGCAAGGGACTGTCCTCTGGAAACACCATATATTTT.